This record looks at one T cell receptor beta chain sequence and its context. Its antigen remains unidentified. Total RNA extracted from each sample amounted to at least 5.5 micrograms. A second about 7 to 11 cycle PCR used barcoded and J-beta primers. The study obtained at least 2.5 million CDR3-containing paired-end reads from every sample. Using its own MiXCR run on the 5' RACE reads, TCRdb lists one record per CDR3 protein. The sample records about 1.8 million distinct CDR3 sequences, roughly 52% being singletons. This sample is part of a study of blood T cells in healthy people across ages. Overall study results and limits: Both naive CD4+ cell counts and diversity were greater in long-lived donors than in aged donors. What prevented conclusive comparison of naive and antigen-experienced cells was that PBMCs were unsorted.

This receptor was obtained from a middle-aged woman in good health. The sequencing sample was made of blood.

CDR3 DNA sequence: TGTGCCAGCAGTTTAAAGCGGGGGGGTGTGACAGATACGCAGTATTTT. Amino acids: CASSLKRGGVTDTQYF. This sequence joins TRBV27 and TRBJ2-3; 10 positions match TRBD2. J lost 3 bases, V lost 2 bases, and 5 bases had no gene match. The CDR3 length is 16 residues. Germline loops: CDR1 MNHEY, CDR2 SMNVEV (reference sequence).